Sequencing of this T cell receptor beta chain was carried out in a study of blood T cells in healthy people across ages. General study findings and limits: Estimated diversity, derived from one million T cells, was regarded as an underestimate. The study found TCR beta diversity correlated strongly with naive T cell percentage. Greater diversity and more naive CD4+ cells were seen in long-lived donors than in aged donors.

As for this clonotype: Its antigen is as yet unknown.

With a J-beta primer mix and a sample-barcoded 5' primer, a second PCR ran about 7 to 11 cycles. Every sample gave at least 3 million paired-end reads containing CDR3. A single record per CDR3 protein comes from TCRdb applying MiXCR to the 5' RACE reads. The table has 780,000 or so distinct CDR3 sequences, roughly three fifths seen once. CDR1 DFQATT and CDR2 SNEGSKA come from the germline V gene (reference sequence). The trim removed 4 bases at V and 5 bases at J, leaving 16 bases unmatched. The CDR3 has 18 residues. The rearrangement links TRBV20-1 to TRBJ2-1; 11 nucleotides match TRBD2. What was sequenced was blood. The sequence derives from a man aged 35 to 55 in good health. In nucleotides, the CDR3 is TGCAGTGCTACCCAACCCTTTAGCGGGAGGGCTTTGGACAATGAGCAGTTCTTC. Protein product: CSATQPFSGRALDNEQFF.